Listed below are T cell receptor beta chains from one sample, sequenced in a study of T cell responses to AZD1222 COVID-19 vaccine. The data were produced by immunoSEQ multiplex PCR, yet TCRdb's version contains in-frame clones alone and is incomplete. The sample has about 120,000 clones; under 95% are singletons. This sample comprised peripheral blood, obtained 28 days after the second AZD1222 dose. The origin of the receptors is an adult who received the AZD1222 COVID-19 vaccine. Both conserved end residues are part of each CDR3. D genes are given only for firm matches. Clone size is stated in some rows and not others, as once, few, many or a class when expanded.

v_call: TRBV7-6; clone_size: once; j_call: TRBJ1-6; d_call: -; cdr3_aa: CASSPDYRRPYNSPLHF; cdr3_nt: TGTGCCAGCAGCCCGGACTACCGGCGACCATATAATTCACCCCTCCACTTT
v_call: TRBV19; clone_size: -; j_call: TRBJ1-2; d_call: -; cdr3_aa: CASSNNPLIGIYGYTF; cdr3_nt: TGTGCCAGTAGTAATAATCCCCTGATCGGAATCTATGGCTACACCTTC
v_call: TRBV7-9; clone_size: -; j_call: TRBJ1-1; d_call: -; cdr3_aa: CASSLVSDTEAFF; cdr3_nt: TGTGCCAGCAGCTTAGTGTCTGACACTGAAGCTTTCTTT
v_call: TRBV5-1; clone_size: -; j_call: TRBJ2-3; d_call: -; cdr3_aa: CASSLGQGYTDTQYF; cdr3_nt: TGCGCCAGCAGCTTGGGGCAGGGGTACACAGATACGCAGTATTTT
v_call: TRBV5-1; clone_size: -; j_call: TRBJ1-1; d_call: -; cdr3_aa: CASSLKGDTEAFF; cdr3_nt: TGCGCCAGCAGCTTGAAAGGGGACACTGAAGCTTTCTTT
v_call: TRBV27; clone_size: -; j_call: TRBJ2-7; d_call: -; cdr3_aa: CASSSRPLHHYEQYF; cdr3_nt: TGTGCCAGCAGTTCAAGGCCTTTGCACCACTACGAGCAGTACTTC
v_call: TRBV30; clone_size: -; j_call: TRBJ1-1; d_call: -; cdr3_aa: CAWRPGGRTEAFF; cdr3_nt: TGTGCCTGGAGGCCAGGAGGGAGAACTGAAGCTTTCTTT
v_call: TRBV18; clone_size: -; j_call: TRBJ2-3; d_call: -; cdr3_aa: CASSPPGGTQYF; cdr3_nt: TGTGCCAGCTCACCACCGGGCGGTACGCAGTATTTT
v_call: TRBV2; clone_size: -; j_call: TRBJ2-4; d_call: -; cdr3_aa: CASSEGRAKNIQYF; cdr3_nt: TGTGCCAGCAGTGAGGGGAGGGCCAAAAACATTCAGTACTTC
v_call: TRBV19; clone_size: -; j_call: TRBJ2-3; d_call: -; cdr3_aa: CASSIRGPGGTDTQYF; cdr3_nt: TGTGCCAGTAGTATACGGGGACCGGGCGGCACAGATACGCAGTATTTT
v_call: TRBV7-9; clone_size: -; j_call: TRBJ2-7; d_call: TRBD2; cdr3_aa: CASSLDWTRYEQYF; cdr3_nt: TGTGCCAGCAGCTTAGACTGGACTAGATACGAGCAGTACTTC
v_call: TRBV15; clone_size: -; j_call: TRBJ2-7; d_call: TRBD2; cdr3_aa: CATSPIGSGSVYEQYF; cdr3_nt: TGTGCCACCAGCCCGATCGGTAGCGGGAGTGTGTACGAGCAGTACTTC
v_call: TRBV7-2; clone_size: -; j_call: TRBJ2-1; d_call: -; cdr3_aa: CASSLDQTGNYNEQFF; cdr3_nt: TGTGCCAGCAGCTTAGATCAAACAGGGAACTACAATGAGCAGTTCTTC
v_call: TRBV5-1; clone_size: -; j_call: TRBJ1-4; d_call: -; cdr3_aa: CASSYTGATNEKLFF; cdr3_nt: TGCGCCAGCAGCTATACAGGCGCAACTAATGAAAAACTGTTTTTT
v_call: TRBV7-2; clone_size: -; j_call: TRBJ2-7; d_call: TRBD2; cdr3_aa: CASSPAGGLSYEQYF; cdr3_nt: TGTGCCAGCAGCCCAGCGGGGGGGCTCTCCTACGAGCAGTACTTC
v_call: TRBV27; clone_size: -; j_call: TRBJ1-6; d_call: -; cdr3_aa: CASTPGRSGYNSPLHF; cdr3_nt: TGTGCCAGCACTCCGGGACGATCAGGGTATAATTCACCCCTCCACTTT
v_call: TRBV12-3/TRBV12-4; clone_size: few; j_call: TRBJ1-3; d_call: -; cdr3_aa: CASSTSSGNTIYF; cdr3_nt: TGTGCCAGCAGCACCAGCTCTGGAAACACCATATATTTT
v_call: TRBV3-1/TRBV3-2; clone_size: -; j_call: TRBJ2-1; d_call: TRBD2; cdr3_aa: CASSQEGLAADEQFF; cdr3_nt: TGTGCCAGCAGCCAAGAGGGACTAGCGGCTGATGAGCAGTTCTTC
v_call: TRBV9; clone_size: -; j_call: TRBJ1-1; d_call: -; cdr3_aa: CASSVVVGSSTEAFF; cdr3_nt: TGTGCCAGCAGCGTAGTGGTGGGTAGTAGCACTGAAGCTTTCTTT
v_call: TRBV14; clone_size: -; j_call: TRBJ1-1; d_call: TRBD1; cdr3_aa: CASRPTGGTEAFF; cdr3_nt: TGTGCCAGCAGGCCGACAGGGGGCACTGAAGCTTTCTTT
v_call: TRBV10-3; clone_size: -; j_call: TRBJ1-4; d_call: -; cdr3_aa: CAISRGRVNEKLFF; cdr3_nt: TGTGCCATCAGTAGGGGCCGCGTTAATGAAAAACTGTTTTTT
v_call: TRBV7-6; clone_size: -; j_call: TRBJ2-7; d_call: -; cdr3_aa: CASSFDGASEQYF; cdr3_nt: TGTGCCAGCTCCTTCGACGGAGCCTCGGAGCAGTACTTC
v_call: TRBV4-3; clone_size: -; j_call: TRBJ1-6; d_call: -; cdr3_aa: CASSQDRAGTPWGALHF; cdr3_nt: TGCGCCAGCAGCCAAGATAGGGCCGGGACACCCTGGGGGGCCCTCCACTTT
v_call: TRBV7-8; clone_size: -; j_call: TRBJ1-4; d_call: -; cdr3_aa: CASSLDRANEKLFF; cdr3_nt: TGTGCCAGCAGCTTGGACAGAGCTAATGAAAAACTGTTTTTT
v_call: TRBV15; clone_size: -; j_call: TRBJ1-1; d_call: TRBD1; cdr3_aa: CATSLTTGGAGTEAFF; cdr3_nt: TGTGCCACCAGCCTAACGACAGGGGGCGCGGGGACTGAAGCTTTCTTT
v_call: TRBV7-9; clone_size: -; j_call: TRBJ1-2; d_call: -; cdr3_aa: CASSPPGPRGYTF; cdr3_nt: TGTGCCAGCAGTCCTCCGGGACCAAGAGGCTACACCTTC
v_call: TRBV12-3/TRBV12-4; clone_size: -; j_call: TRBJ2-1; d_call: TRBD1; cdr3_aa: CASIRQGVGEQFF; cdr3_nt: TGTGCCAGCATCAGACAGGGGGTGGGTGAGCAGTTCTTC